The 31 T cell receptor beta chains presented below share a single source sample, sequenced in a study of neurological immune-mediated disorders. TCRdb re-called the 5' RACE reads with MiXCR, one entry per CDR3 protein. The sample yields 75,000 to 80,000 distinct CDR3 sequences, 4.5% to 6.5% seen once. The sample consisted of PBMCs. All receptors derive from a woman aged 25 to 45 with multiple sclerosis.

This clonotype was detected many times. The CDR3 spells CASSESPGTSGFYEQYF. The CDR3 region has the DNA TGCGCCAGCAGTGAGTCGCCCGGGACTAGCGGGTTCTACGAGCAGTACTTC. The chain carries TRBV10-2 and TRBJ2-7, with 12 bases matching TRBD2. The CDR3 is made up of 17 amino acids. The V and J ends lost 0 bases and 3 bases, in that order; junction bases with no gene match: 6. Germline CDR1 is WSHSY and CDR2 is SAAADI.

This clonotype was observed many times. This chain uses TRBV27 with TRBJ2-4, with 16 bases matching TRBD2. Losses at the gene ends were 2 bases for V and 0 bases for J; bases not matched to a gene: 4. The CDR3 length is 19 residues. The germline V gene encodes CDR1 MNHEY and CDR2 SMNVEV (reference sequence). The CDR3 here is CASSLRGLAGGLAKNIQYF. CDR3 nucleotides: TGTGCCAGCAGTTTACGGGGACTAGCGGGAGGGCTAGCCAAAAACATTCAGTACTTC.

This clonotype was seen at least ten times. This rearrangement joins TRBV18 to TRBJ1-1; D is perhaps TRBD1 (6 bases). The CDR3 is 14 residues long. Deletions cut 0 bases from V and 5 bases from J, with 10 bases between. Per the germline V gene, CDR1 is KGHSH and CDR2 is LQKENI. The DNA for the CDR3 is TGTGCCAGCTCACCACCGTGGGGGCGGACTGAAGCTTTCTTT. As protein: CASSPPWGRTEAFF.

This chain links TRBV20-1 with TRBJ1-4; D not certain. Germline CDR1 and CDR2: DFQATT and SNEGSKA (reference sequence). V lost 2 bases to trimming and J lost 0 bases, with 10 bases between them. This CDR3 is 15 amino acids long. The CDR3 is CSARTPAATNEKLFF. In DNA, the CDR3 is TGCAGTGCTAGAACCCCGGCTGCAACTAATGAAAAACTGTTTTTT.

This chain uses TRBV20-1 with TRBJ1-2; D uncertain. In germline, CDR1 is DFQATT, CDR2 SNEGSKA (reference sequence). CDR3 length: 13 residues. V shed 3 bases and J shed 2 bases, with 10 bases lying between them. The DNA for the CDR3 is TGCAGTGCTAGTCCCCCCCGGAACTATGGCTACACCTTC. This gives the protein CSASPPRNYGYTF.

This chain links TRBV20-1 with TRBJ2-3; TRBD2 matches at 9 bases. This CDR3 spans 15 amino acids. The V segment lost 3 bases and the J segment 3 bases; nucleotides outside the gene matches: 7. The germline gives CDR1 DFQATT, CDR2 SNEGSKA (reference sequence). The CDR3 protein is CSARRRTSETDTQYF. CDR3 in DNA: TGCAGTGCTAGGCGAAGGACTAGCGAAACAGATACGCAGTATTTT.

This clonotype has a count of ten or more. The chain is built from TRBV20-1 and TRBJ1-2; D is possibly TRBD1 (5 bases). V was pared by 6 bases and J by 8 bases, with 10 bases between. This CDR3 spans 10 amino acids. Looked up from germline, CDR1 is DFQATT and CDR2 is SNEGSKA (reference sequence). CDR3 loop: CSALEGGYTF. CDR3 coding DNA: TGCAGTGCGCTCGAGGGGGGCTACACCTTC.

Ten or more counts support this clonotype. The rearrangement joins TRBV6-2 or TRBV6-3 to TRBJ1-2, with D possibly TRBD1 on 6 matching bases. V was pared by 7 bases and J by 8 bases, with 20 bases between. The CDR3 has 14 amino acids. The germline V gene encodes CDR1 MNHEY and CDR2 SVGEGT. CDR3 in amino acids: CASMPSARGEGYTF. In DNA, the CDR3 is TGTGCCAGCATGCCTTCCGCCAGGGGTGAAGGCTACACCTTC.

This clonotype was counted between two and nine times. This chain uses TRBV5-1 with TRBJ2-2, with 9 bases fitting TRBD1. CDR1 is SGHRS and CDR2 is YFSETQ in the germline V gene. The V and J ends lost 0 bases and 6 bases, in that order; junction bases with no gene match: 9. The CDR3 consists of 17 residues. In nucleotides, the CDR3 is TGCGCCAGCAGCTTGGAACCCCGACAGGGGGGTGCCGGGGAGCTGTTTTTT. This translates into CASSLEPRQGGAGELFF. The full variable domain, rest sourced from reference TRBV5-1 and TRBJ2-2, is KAGVTQTPRYLIKTRGQQVTLSCSPISGHRSVSWYQQTPGQGLQFLFEYFSETQRNKGNFPGRFSGRQFSNSRSEMNVSTLELGDSALYLCASSLEPRQGGAGELFFGEGSRLTVL.

The rearrangement links TRBV14 to TRBJ2-5; D gene ambiguous. V lost 4 bases to trimming and J lost 5 bases, with 11 bases between them. The CDR3 extends over 13 amino acids. Germline V CDR1 and CDR2: SGHDN, FVKESK. CDR3 nucleotide sequence: TGTGCCAGCAGCCTAGCCATACTGGAGACCCAGTACTTC. This translates into CASSLAILETQYF.

In this sample, this clonotype turned up many times. The chain joins TRBV12-3 or TRBV12-4 to TRBJ2-2; tentatively, D is TRBD1 or TRBD2 (5 bases each). The CDR3 consists of 16 residues. V was trimmed by 7 bases and J by 3 bases, leaving 18 bases between them. This CDR3 is CASNLRGRDDTGELFF. CDR3 nucleotides: TGTGCCAGCAACTTGAGGGGCAGGGACGACACCGGGGAGCTGTTTTTT.

This clonotype was detected ten times or more. The chain combines TRBV5-1 with TRBJ1-1; 7 bases match TRBD1. The CDR3 is 14 amino acids. V gave up 4 bases and J gave up 3 bases; unmatched junction bases: 6. Germline V gene sequence: CDR1 SGHRS, CDR2 YFSETQ. CDR3 bases: TGCGCCAGCAGCCCCACTCAGGGGGACACTGAAGCTTTCTTT. Protein product: CASSPTQGDTEAFF. The whole variable domain, remainder taken from reference TRBV5-1 and TRBJ1-1, is KAGVTQTPRYLIKTRGQQVTLSCSPISGHRSVSWYQQTPGQGLQFLFEYFSETQRNKGNFPGRFSGRQFSNSRSEMNVSTLELGDSALYLCASSPTQGDTEAFFGQGTRLTVV.

This clonotype has at least ten counts. The chain has TRBV28 and TRBJ2-7; a possible D gene is TRBD2 (7 bases). CDR3 size: 16 residues. Trimming left V 2 bases short and J 5 bases short, with 19 bases between. Per germline, CDR1 MDHEN and CDR2 SYDVKM. CDR3 residues: CASSLHRGALDDEQYF. DNA for the CDR3: TGTGCCAGCAGTTTACATCGGGGGGCGCTGGATGACGAGCAGTACTTC.

This clonotype has just a few counts. The chain joins TRBV28 to TRBJ2-1, with 8 positions matching TRBD1. CDR1 and CDR2 from the germline V gene are MDHEN and SYDVKM. J lost 2 bases, V lost 4 bases, and 10 bases had no gene match. The CDR3 covers 17 residues. CDR3 sequence: CASSSPIGQGTYNEQFF. As DNA, the CDR3 is TGTGCCAGCAGTTCCCCCATAGGACAGGGAACCTACAATGAGCAGTTCTTC.

In its sample, this clonotype was seen many times. The chain links TRBV5-5 to TRBJ2-2; D perhaps matches TRBD1 (5 bases). The germline gives CDR1 SGHKS, CDR2 YYEKEE (reference sequence). Trimming removed 2 bases at V and 4 bases at J, with 9 bases between. This CDR3 is built from 14 residues. The CDR3 bases are TGTGCCAGCAGCTTCGGACAAGTCACCGGGGAGCTGTTTTTT. This codes for CASSFGQVTGELFF.

This clonotype was counted ten times or more. The V gene is TRBV5-1, the J gene TRBJ2-3; perhaps TRBD1 as D (5 bases). Between the trimmed V and J ends, which lost 5 bases and 4 bases, there was a span of 14 bases. Germline values: CDR1 SGHRS, CDR2 YFSETQ. This CDR3 is 14 amino acids long. The CDR3 reads CASRGQGHSDTQYF. DNA for the CDR3: TGCGCCAGCAGGGGGCAGGGTCATTCAGATACGCAGTATTTT.

This clonotype showed up many times. CDR3 protein: CSARDRDHQPQHF. The CDR3 DNA follows: TGCAGTGCTAGAGACAGGGACCATCAGCCCCAGCATTTT. The gene calls are TRBV20-1 and TRBJ1-5; tentatively, D is TRBD1 (5 bases). V was pared by 0 bases and J by 5 bases, with 8 bases between. Germline CDR1 is DFQATT and CDR2 is SNEGSKA (reference sequence). This CDR3 comprises 13 residues.

This clonotype was picked up many times. V and J are TRBV20-1 and TRBJ2-1, with 9 bases lining up with TRBD2. The CDR3 is 15 residues long. J lost 6 bases, V lost 4 bases, and 10 bases had no gene match. The germline V gene has CDR1 DFQATT and CDR2 SNEGSKA (reference sequence). The CDR3 loop is CSAMVAGVGSNEQFF. The CDR3 region has the DNA TGCAGTGCTATGGTAGCGGGAGTAGGCTCCAATGAGCAGTTCTTC.

This clonotype came up many times. This sequence joins TRBV20-1 and TRBJ2-7; 11 bases agree with TRBD2. Trimming at V came to 0 bases and at J to 3 bases, leaving 16 bases not matched to a gene. The CDR3 runs 19 residues. Germline V CDR1 and CDR2: DFQATT, SNEGSKA (reference sequence). CDR3 protein: CSARDMSDPLAGGYYEQYF. As DNA, the CDR3 is TGCAGTGCTAGAGATATGAGCGATCCTCTAGCGGGAGGATACTACGAGCAGTACTTC.

V is TRBV7-6 and J is TRBJ2-5, with D perhaps given as TRBD1 or TRBD2 (6 bases each). This CDR3 spans 15 amino acids. The V gene's germline CDR1 is SGHVS and CDR2 FNYEAQ. V shed 6 bases and J shed 1 base, with 15 bases lying between them. Here the CDR3 reads CASSRGLRGQETQYF. DNA of the CDR3: TGTGCCAGCAGTCGGGGGCTAAGGGGCCAAGAGACCCAGTACTTC.

Ten or more counts support this clonotype. This rearrangement joins TRBV9 to TRBJ2-2; maybe TRBD2 (5 bases). V gave up 0 bases and J gave up 4 bases, with 13 bases separating them. This CDR3 comprises 16 residues. Per the germline V gene, CDR1 is SGDLS and CDR2 is YYNGEE. In DNA, the CDR3 is TGTGCCAGCAGCGTAGGGATTCTAGCTTCCACCGGGGAGCTGTTTTTT. Its protein product is CASSVGILASTGELFF.

This clonotype was observed at least ten times. The chain combines TRBV5-1 with TRBJ2-1, with a possible D match to TRBD2 (5 bases). V lost 5 bases and J 9 bases, leaving 12 bases between the germline ends. Germline values: CDR1 SGHRS, CDR2 YFSETQ. There are 12 residues in the CDR3. Written as DNA, the CDR3 is TGCGCCAGCAGGGAACGGGATGGTGAGCAGTTCTTC. This codes for CASRERDGEQFF.

This clonotype was seen at least ten times. The chain combines TRBV10-3 with TRBJ2-1; 9 bases match TRBD2. This CDR3 contains 16 residues. The ends lost 7 bases at V and 5 bases at J; junction bases unmatched: 12. Germline V gives CDR1 ENHRY, CDR2 SYGVKD. DNA of the CDR3: TGTGCCATCACGGCGGGAGGGCCCTCTTCGGACAATGAGCAGTTCTTC. It is translated as CAITAGGPSSDNEQFF.

This clonotype has ten or more counts. The chain recombines TRBV28 with TRBJ1-1; 7 nucleotides match TRBD1. The V gene's germline CDR1 is MDHEN and CDR2 SYDVKM. The ends lost 6 bases at V and 2 bases at J; junction bases unmatched: 12. There are 16 residues in the CDR3. The chain's CDR3 is CASRLLFRGGNTEAFF. In nucleotides, the CDR3 is TGTGCCAGCAGATTGTTGTTCAGGGGGGGAAACACTGAAGCTTTCTTT.

Ten or more counts support this clonotype. The chain uses TRBV2 and TRBJ2-2; D remains ambiguous. The germline CDR1 and CDR2 sequences are SNHLY and FYNNEI. The CDR3 contains 15 residues. V was cut by 3 bases and J by 1 base, with 9 bases left in between. The CDR3 sequence is CASSDSVGNTGELFF. The CDR3 DNA reads as TGTGCCAGCAGTGATAGTGTCGGGAACACCGGGGAGCTGTTTTTT.

This clonotype was picked up many times. The chain combines TRBV7-2 with TRBJ2-7; no firm D call. Germline-derived CDR1 and CDR2 are SGHTA and FQGNSA. The CDR3 length is 10 residues. Trimming cost V 3 bases and J 6 bases, with 3 bases left between them. The CDR3, as DNA: TGTGCCAGCAGCTTCACCGAGCAGTACTTC. This sequence encodes CASSFTEQYF.

This clonotype was observed at least ten times. The chain uses TRBV27 and TRBJ1-1; tentative D call: TRBD1 (5 bases). Trimming shortened V by 2 bases and J by 4 bases, and 11 bases separated the two germline ends. The CDR3 is 14 residues long. Germline assignment: CDR1 MNHEY and CDR2 SMNVEV (reference sequence). CDR3 residues: CASSLQGPGTEAFF. CDR3 DNA: TGTGCCAGCAGTTTACAGGGACCCGGCACTGAAGCTTTCTTT.

This clonotype was found many times. V gene TRBV6-5 combines with J gene TRBJ2-7; 9 bases are shared with TRBD1. The CDR3 contains 15 residues. The germline V gene has CDR1 MNHEY and CDR2 SVGAGI. V lost 6 bases and J lost 7; bases outside the gene matches: 13. This CDR3 is CASSISSQGAGEQYF. CDR3 nucleotides: TGTGCCAGCAGCATTTCATCACAGGGGGCGGGGGAGCAGTACTTC.

This clonotype has at least ten counts. The V call is TRBV5-1, the J call TRBJ2-5; D unresolved. The CDR3 has 16 amino acids. Trimming removed 1 base from V and 2 bases from J, with 15 bases in between. The germline gives CDR1 SGHRS, CDR2 YFSETQ. CDR3 in amino acids: CASSLLAGPSQETQYF. Here the CDR3 DNA reads TGCGCCAGCAGCTTGTTGGCAGGCCCTTCTCAAGAGACCCAGTACTTC.

V gene TRBV5-1 combines with J gene TRBJ2-1; 8 positions agree with TRBD2. The CDR3 loop spans 15 amino acids. The germline V gene encodes CDR1 SGHRS and CDR2 YFSETQ. The junction had 6 bases not matched to a gene; V was cut back by 0 bases and J by 7 bases. The CDR3, as DNA: TGCGCCAGCAGCTTGGAACCGGGAGGGTCAAATGAGCAGTTCTTC. Its translation: CASSLEPGGSNEQFF.

This chain uses TRBV5-1 with TRBJ2-3; D remains unclear. Germline V gene lookup returns CDR1 SGHRS and CDR2 YFSETQ. This CDR3 is 15 amino acids long. V dropped 3 bases and J dropped 0 bases, with 11 bases sitting between them. CDR3 loop: CASSSTIGSTDTQYF. CDR3 DNA sequence: TGCGCCAGCAGCTCTACCATCGGGAGCACAGATACGCAGTATTTT.